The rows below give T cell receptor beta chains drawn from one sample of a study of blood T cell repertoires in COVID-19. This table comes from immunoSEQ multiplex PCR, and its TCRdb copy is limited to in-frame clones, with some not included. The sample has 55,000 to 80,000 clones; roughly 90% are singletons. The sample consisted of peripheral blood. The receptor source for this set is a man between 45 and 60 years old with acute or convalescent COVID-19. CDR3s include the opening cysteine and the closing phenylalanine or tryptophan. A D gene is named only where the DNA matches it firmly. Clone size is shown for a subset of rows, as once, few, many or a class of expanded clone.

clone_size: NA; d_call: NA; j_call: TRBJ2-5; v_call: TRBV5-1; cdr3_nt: TGCGCCAGCAGCTACTCGGGCCTGCGGGGCCAAGAGACCCAGTACTTC; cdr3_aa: CASSYSGLRGQETQYF
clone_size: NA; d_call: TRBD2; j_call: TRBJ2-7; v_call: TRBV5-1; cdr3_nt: TGCGCCAGCAGCGTTAGCGGGATGAGCTCCTACGAGCAGTACTTC; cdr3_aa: CASSVSGMSSYEQYF
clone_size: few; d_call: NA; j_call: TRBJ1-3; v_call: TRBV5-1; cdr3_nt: TGCGCCAGCAGCTTGGCGGGAGACACCATATATTTT; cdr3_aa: CASSLAGDTIYF
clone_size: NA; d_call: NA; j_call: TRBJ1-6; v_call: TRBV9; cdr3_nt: TGTGCCAGCAGCGTAGTAGGGGTTAATTCACCCCTCCACTTT; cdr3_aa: CASSVVGVNSPLHF
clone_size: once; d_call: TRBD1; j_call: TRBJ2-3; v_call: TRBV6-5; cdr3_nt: TGTGCCAGCAGGAGGGGGACAGCCAGCACAGATACGCAGTATTTT; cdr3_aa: CASRRGTASTDTQYF
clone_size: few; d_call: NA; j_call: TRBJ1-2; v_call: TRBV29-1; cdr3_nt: TGCAGCGTTGAAGTCGGACTCTATGGCTACACCTTC; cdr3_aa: CSVEVGLYGYTF
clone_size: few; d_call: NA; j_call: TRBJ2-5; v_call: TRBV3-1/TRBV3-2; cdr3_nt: TGTGCCAGCAGCCAACCCGGACAGATTTCACAAGCCCAGTACTTC; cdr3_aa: CASSQPGQISQAQYF
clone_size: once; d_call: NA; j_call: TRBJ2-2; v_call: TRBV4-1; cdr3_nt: TGCGCCAGCAGCCAAGATAGACAGCGTTCGAACACCGGGGAGCTGTTTTTT; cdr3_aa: CASSQDRQRSNTGELFF
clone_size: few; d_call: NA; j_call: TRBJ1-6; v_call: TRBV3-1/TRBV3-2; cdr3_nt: TGTGCCAGCAGCCAATATCCCAGGGGAGTAGTTCTCCTCCACTTT; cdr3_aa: CASSQYPRGVVLLHF
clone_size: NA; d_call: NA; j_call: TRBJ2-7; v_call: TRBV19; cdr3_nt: TGTGCCAGTAGCCCCCCGGAGGGACGGGATTCCTACGAGCAGTACTTC; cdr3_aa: CASSPPEGRDSYEQYF
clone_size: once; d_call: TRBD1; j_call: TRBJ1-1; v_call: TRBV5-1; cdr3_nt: TGCGCCAGCAGCTGGACCGGGACAGGCAACACTGAAGCTTTCTTT; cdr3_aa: CASSWTGTGNTEAFF
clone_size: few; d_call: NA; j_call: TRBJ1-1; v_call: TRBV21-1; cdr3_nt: TGTGCCAGCAGCGTACCTCGGGACAGGGACACTGAAGCTTTCTTT; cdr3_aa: CASSVPRDRDTEAFF
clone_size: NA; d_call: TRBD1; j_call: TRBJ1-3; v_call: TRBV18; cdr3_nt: TGTGCCAGCTCACCCTGGACAGGGAGCTCTGGAAACACCATATATTTT; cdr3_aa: CASSPWTGSSGNTIYF
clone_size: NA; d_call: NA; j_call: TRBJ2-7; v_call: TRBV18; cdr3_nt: TGTGCCAGCTCACCACCGTCAGGGCTCTACGAGCAGTACTTC; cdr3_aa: CASSPPSGLYEQYF
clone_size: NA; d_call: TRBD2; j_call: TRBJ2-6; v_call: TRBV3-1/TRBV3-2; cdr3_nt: TGTGCCAGCAGCCAAGGGGTACGGCGGGGGTCGGTTGGGGCCAACGTCCTGACTTTC; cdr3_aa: CASSQGVRRGSVGANVLTF
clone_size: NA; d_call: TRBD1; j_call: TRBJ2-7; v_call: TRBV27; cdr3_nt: TGTGCCAGCAGTTTATCCGACAGGGACGAGCAGTACTTC; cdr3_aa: CASSLSDRDEQYF
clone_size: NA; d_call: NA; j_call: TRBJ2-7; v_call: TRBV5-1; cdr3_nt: TGCGCCAGCAGGTTTGGGACACCCTACGAGCAGTACTTC; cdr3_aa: CASRFGTPYEQYF
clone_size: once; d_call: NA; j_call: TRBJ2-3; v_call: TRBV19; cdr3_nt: TGTGCCAGTAGTATCGGGACTCTAAACACAGATACGCAGTATTTT; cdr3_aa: CASSIGTLNTDTQYF
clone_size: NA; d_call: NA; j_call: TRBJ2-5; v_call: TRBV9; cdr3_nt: TGTGCCAGCAGCGTAGCTAGTTCAGGGGAAGAGACCCAGTACTTC; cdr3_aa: CASSVASSGEETQYF
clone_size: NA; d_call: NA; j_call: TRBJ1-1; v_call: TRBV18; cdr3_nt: TGTGCCAGCTCACAAACACCAGCAGGGCCTGAAGCTTTCTTT; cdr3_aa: CASSQTPAGPEAFF
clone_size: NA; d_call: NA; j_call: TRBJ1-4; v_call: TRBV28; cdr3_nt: TGTGCCAGCAGTTTCAGTTGGCCCCAAAATGAAAAACTGTTTTTT; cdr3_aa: CASSFSWPQNEKLFF
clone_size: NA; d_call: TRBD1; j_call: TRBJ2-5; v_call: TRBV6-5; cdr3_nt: TGTGCCAGCAGCCGACAGGGCCAAGAGACCCAGTACTTC; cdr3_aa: CASSRQGQETQYF
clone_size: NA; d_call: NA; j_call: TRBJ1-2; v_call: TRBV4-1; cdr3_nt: TGCGCCAGCAGCCAAGTTCCCTCGGGGTCCTACTATGGCTACACCTTC; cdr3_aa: CASSQVPSGSYYGYTF
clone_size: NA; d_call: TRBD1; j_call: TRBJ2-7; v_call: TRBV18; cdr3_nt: TGTGCCAGCTCACCGCCTTTAGGGACAGGGGTAAGGGAGCAGTACTTC; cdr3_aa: CASSPPLGTGVREQYF
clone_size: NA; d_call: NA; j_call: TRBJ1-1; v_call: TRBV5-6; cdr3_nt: TGTGCCAGCAGCCCGGTAAGGGGGAAGACTGAAGCTTTCTTT; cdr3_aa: CASSPVRGKTEAFF
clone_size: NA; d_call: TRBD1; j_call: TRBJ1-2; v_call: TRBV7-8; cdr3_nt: TGTGCCAGCAGCCCCGGACAGGCTTCGATTGATGGCTACACCTTC; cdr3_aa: CASSPGQASIDGYTF
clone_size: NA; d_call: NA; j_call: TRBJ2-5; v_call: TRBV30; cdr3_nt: TGTGCCTGGAGCGAACAGAACACAAACCAAGAGACCCAGTACTTC; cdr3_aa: CAWSEQNTNQETQYF
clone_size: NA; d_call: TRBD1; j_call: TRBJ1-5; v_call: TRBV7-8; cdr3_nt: TGTGCCAGCAGCTTAGAGGGGGCACTTAGCAATCAGCCCCAGCATTTT; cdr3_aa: CASSLEGALSNQPQHF
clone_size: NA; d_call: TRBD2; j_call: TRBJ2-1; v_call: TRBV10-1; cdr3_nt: TGCGCCAGCAGTTCGGGACTAGCGGGGGCCCGCTCCTACAATGAGCAGTTCTTC; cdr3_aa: CASSSGLAGARSYNEQFF
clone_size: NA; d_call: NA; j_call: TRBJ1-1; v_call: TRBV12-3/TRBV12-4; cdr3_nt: TGTGCCAGCAGGTCCGGGACACACACTGAAGCTTTCTTT; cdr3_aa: CASRSGTHTEAFF
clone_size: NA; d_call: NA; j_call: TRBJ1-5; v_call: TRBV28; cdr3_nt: TGTGCCAGCAGTTACGGGACACCCAATCAGCCCCAGCATTTT; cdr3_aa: CASSYGTPNQPQHF
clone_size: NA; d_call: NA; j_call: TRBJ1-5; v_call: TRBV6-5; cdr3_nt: TGTGCCAGCAGCCTGTACAGGGTGAATCAGCCCCAGCATTTT; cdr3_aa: CASSLYRVNQPQHF
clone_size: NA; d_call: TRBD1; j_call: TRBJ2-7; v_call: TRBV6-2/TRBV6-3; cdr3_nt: TGTGCCAGCAGTTACTCTCGGGACAGGGGATCCTACGAGCAGTACTTC; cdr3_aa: CASSYSRDRGSYEQYF
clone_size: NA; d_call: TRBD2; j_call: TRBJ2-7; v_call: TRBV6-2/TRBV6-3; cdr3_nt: TGTGCCAGCAGTTACTCCAGCGGGGCAAGCTACGAGCAGTACTTC; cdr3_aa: CASSYSSGASYEQYF
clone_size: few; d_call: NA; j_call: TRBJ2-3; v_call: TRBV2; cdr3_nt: TGTGCCAGCAGTCGAGACTACACAGATACGCAGTATTTT; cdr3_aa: CASSRDYTDTQYF